This T cell receptor beta chain is drawn from a study of blood T cell repertoires in COVID-19. Overall study context: Sample material is recorded as cDNA or gDNA derived from T cells, B-cell-depleted T cells, or PBMCs.

Trimming shortened V by 2 bases and J by 2 bases, and 9 bases separated the two germline ends. CDR3 length equals 14 residues. CDR1 KGHSH and CDR2 LQKENI come from the germline V gene. This clone was seen at least ten times. Original analysis: Nucleated cell counts were estimated from reference gene primer amplification. Data came from immunoSEQ multiplex PCR; TCRdb stores just in-frame clones and leaves some out. V, J and clone size reflect that table, while D and trimming were determined from the DNA. Of more than 150,000 clones in the sample, 65% to 80% were seen once. The sample taken for sequencing was peripheral blood. J is TRBJ2-5 and V is TRBV18, with D perhaps matching TRBD1 (6 bases). This sequence originates from a man in his fifties who had recovered from COVID-19. CDR3 nucleotide sequence: TGTGCCAGCTCACCAGGGACACTACAAGAGACCCAGTACTTC. This translates into CASSPGTLQETQYF.